This record concerns one TCR beta chain sequence. Its specificity is unknown. The data were obtained in a study of post-analysis software for immune sequencing data. The V gene end was trimmed by 1 base and the J gene end by 8 bases; junction bases not matched to a gene: 9. The CDR3 runs 14 residues. Germline V gene sequence: CDR1 SQVTM, CDR2 ANQGSEA. Findings of the study overall: Multiple sclerosis patients showed significantly lower normalized Chao1 diversity than controls did. There were about five TRBV segments more frequent in patients than controls, and TRBV5-6, TRBV5-1 and TRBV20-1 were among them.

Tagging with unique molecular identifiers was a feature of the TCR beta cDNA libraries. TCRdb recomputed calls from the PCR reads with MiXCR, one row per CDR3 protein. This table holds 650,000 to 900,000 distinct CDR3 sequences, 40% to 55% found once. The TCR originated in a girl aged 5-17 years with multiple sclerosis. V gene TRBV29-1 combines with J gene TRBJ1-2; 8 bases match TRBD1. Sequenced: blood. This chain's CDR3 is CSVEVPNRGKGYTF. The CDR3 DNA reads as TGCAGCGTTGAAGTCCCTAACAGGGGGAAAGGCTACACCTTC.